This section outlines one T cell receptor beta chain sequence together with its context. This sample was taken from a study of blood T cell repertoires in COVID-19. Whole-study context: Sites in the United States, Italy and Spain provided acute and convalescent COVID-19 samples.

Using immunoSEQ multiplex PCR, the repertoire was profiled, and TCRdb retains in-frame clones only, with some absent. This table has some 140,000 clones, 80% to 90% appearing once. Germline CDR1 SGHAT, CDR2 FQNNGV. V was clipped by 4 bases and J by 4 bases; unmatched bases: 4. This CDR3 spans 16 amino acids. V and J are TRBV11-2 and TRBJ2-5; TRBD2 matches 15 bases. The material sequenced was peripheral blood. The receptor's source is a man in his forties or fifties with active COVID-19. CDR3 sequence (DNA): TGTGCCAGCAGCTCCTGGACTAGCGGGGGGGCAGAGACCCAGTACTTC. Translating it yields CASSSWTSGGAETQYF.